Following are 31 T cell receptor beta chains from one sample sequenced in a study of OX40 agonist ivuxolimab in advanced cancers. Assay: immunoSEQ multiplex PCR; the TCRdb copy retains only in-frame clones and omits some. This table has some 73,000 clones, 75% to 90% appearing once. The sample consisted of CD4+ or CD8+ T cells sorted from blood, taken in a trial of the OX40 agonist ivuxolimab. All receptors derive from an adult with an advanced solid tumor such as melanoma, head and neck, liver or kidney cancer.

The CDR3 nucleotides read TGTGCCAGCAGTGAGACAGGGAGACAGCCCCAGCATTTT. Its translation is CASSETGRQPQHF. This chain uses TRBV6-1 with TRBJ1-5; 7 bases are a match to TRBD1. The germline V gene encodes CDR1 MNHNS and CDR2 SASEGT. Trimming cost V 3 bases and J 7 bases; bases outside gene matches: 3. The CDR3 is 13 amino acids.

J is TRBJ2-2 and V is TRBV6-5; TRBD2 might be the D (7 bases). Germline CDR1 reads MNHEY; CDR2 reads SVGAGI. Trimming shortened V by 4 bases and J by 12 bases, and 24 bases separated the two germline ends. CDR3 length: 16 residues. Here the CDR3 DNA reads TGTGCCAGCAGTTCACCACTCAGTACCCGGGGGGCGAAGCTGTTTTTT. Translation: CASSSPLSTRGAKLFF.

V is TRBV5-1 and J is TRBJ2-1; TRBD2 agrees at 11 bases. V lost 4 bases and J lost 7; bases outside the gene matches: 1. The V gene's germline CDR1 is SGHRS and CDR2 YFSETQ. The CDR3 is 13 residues long. The DNA of the CDR3 is TGCGCCAGCAGCCGGACTAGCGGGAATGAGCAGTTCTTC. Translated, it gives CASSRTSGNEQFF.

The rearrangement links TRBV14 to TRBJ2-5; D is uncertain. The CDR3 sequence is 12 residues long. Germline CDR1 SGHDN, CDR2 FVKESK. The V and J ends lost 5 bases and 5 bases respectively, with 9 bases between them. CDR3 in amino acids: CASSDSWETQYF. In DNA form, the CDR3 reads TGTGCCAGCAGCGATTCTTGGGAGACCCAGTACTTC. Full variable domain (remainder filled in from reference TRBV14 and TRBJ2-5): EAGVTQFPSHSVIEKGQTVTLRCDPISGHDNLYWYRRVMGKEIKFLLHFVKESKQDESGMPNNRFLAERTGGTYSTLKVQPAELEDSGVYFCASSDSWETQYFGPGTRLLVL.

The chain is built from TRBV7-8 and TRBJ2-7; a weak D match, TRBD2 (6 bases). The CDR3 sequence is 14 residues long. Trimming pared 5 bases from V and 3 bases from J, leaving 14 bases between. From germline, CDR1 is SGHVS and CDR2 FQNEAQ. In DNA, the CDR3 is TGTGCCAGCAGCGTGGGACTTCGGTACTACGAGCAGTACTTC. As protein: CASSVGLRYYEQYF.

The gene calls are TRBV6-6 and TRBJ2-1, with 8 nucleotides matching TRBD2. The CDR3 loop spans 14 amino acids. With V trimmed by 7 bases and J by 2 bases, 4 bases remained unmatched. Germline CDR1 and CDR2: MNHNY and SVGAGI (reference sequence). The CDR3 nucleotides are TGTGCCAGCACTCCGGGGGGGGCCTACAATGAGCAGTTCTTC. It translates to CASTPGGAYNEQFF.

The rearrangement uses TRBV10-1 and TRBJ2-3; D possibly corresponds to TRBD2 (6 bases). Germline V lookup: CDR1 WNHNN, CDR2 SYGVQD (reference sequence). The V gene lost 3 bases and the J gene lost 0 bases, with 7 bases spanning the gap. The CDR3 sequence is 14 residues long. CDR3 protein: CASSDSGSTDTQYF. CDR3 nucleotides: TGCGCCAGCAGTGATAGCGGAAGCACAGATACGCAGTATTTT.

The rearrangement joins TRBV19 to TRBJ2-1; 7 bases are shared with TRBD2. After removal of 7 bases from V and 5 bases from J, the junction contained 8 bases not matched to a gene. Germline CDR1 and CDR2: LNHDA and SQIVND (reference sequence). The CDR3 has 14 residues. CDR3 sequence: CASTVAGHNNEQFF. CDR3 nucleotides: TGTGCCAGTACTGTAGCGGGTCACAACAATGAGCAGTTCTTC.

The rearrangement links TRBV4-1 to TRBJ1-5; D not resolved. Per the germline V gene, CDR1 is MGHRA and CDR2 is YSYEKL. There are 15 residues in the CDR3. V lost 1 base, J lost 1 base, and 8 bases lay in between. CDR3 sequence: CASSQGLGSNQPQHF. The CDR3 nucleotides read TGCGCCAGCAGCCAAGGATTGGGAAGCAATCAGCCCCAGCATTTT.

This clone was found a few times. The chain recombines TRBV28 with TRBJ2-7, with D perhaps given as TRBD1 or TRBD2 (5 bases each). This CDR3 has 14 residues. CDR1 and CDR2 from the germline V gene are MDHEN and SYDVKM. The V end was cut by 2 bases, the J end by 2 bases, with 10 bases between. The CDR3, as DNA: TGTGCCAGCAGTTTAGGGCAGGGAGCCTACGAGCAGTACTTC. Amino acids: CASSLGQGAYEQYF.

The CDR3 reads CASSLNRGQSYNEQFF. For the CDR3, the DNA is TGTGCCAGCAGCTTAAATAGGGGACAGAGCTACAATGAGCAGTTCTTC. The chain couples TRBV7-6 to TRBJ2-1; TRBD1 matches 7 bases. Looked up from germline, CDR1 is SGHVS and CDR2 is FNYEAQ. The V and J ends lost 2 bases and 3 bases, in that order; junction bases with no gene match: 7. The CDR3 length is 16 residues.

This chain links TRBV27 with TRBJ1-5, with a weak D call TRBD1 (5 bases). The CDR3 contains 14 residues. Germline assignment: CDR1 MNHEY and CDR2 SMNVEV (reference sequence). V was trimmed by 6 bases and J by 0 bases, leaving 9 bases between them. This chain's CDR3 is CASRRGYSNQPQHF. CDR3 DNA: TGTGCCAGCAGAAGGGGTTATAGCAATCAGCCCCAGCATTTT.

The V call is TRBV18, the J call TRBJ2-3; D gene unclear. Germline V CDR1 and CDR2: KGHSH, LQKENI. V lost 4 bases to trimming and J lost 5 bases, with 7 bases between them. This CDR3 contains 12 residues. The CDR3 bases are TGTGCCAGCTCACACGCTGAAGATACGCAGTATTTT. It yields the protein CASSHAEDTQYF.

The V gene is TRBV27, the J gene TRBJ2-1; D is perhaps TRBD1 (5 bases). V was trimmed by 0 bases and J by 5 bases, leaving 11 bases between them. The CDR3 runs 15 residues. The germline CDR1 and CDR2 sequences are MNHEY and SMNVEV (reference sequence). This CDR3 reads CASSLSGRGHNEQFF. As DNA, the CDR3 is TGTGCCAGCAGTTTATCGGGTAGGGGCCACAATGAGCAGTTCTTC.

The chain uses TRBV5-4 and TRBJ2-2; possibly TRBD1 for D (5 bases). Per germline, CDR1 SGHNT and CDR2 YYREEE (reference sequence). V was trimmed by 8 bases and J by 0 bases, leaving 8 bases between them. This CDR3 is 13 amino acids long. The CDR3 DNA is TGTGCCAGGACAGATACGAACACCGGGGAGCTGTTTTTT. Protein sequence: CARTDTNTGELFF.

The V call is TRBV5-8, the J call TRBJ2-2, with D tentatively TRBD2 (5 bases). CDR3 length equals 16 residues. Germline CDR1 reads SGHTS; CDR2 reads YDEGEE. V dropped 5 bases and J dropped 4 bases, with 18 bases sitting between them. The CDR3 DNA is TGTGCCAGCAGGCAATCTTGGACTGGCGGCACCGGGGAGCTGTTTTTT. It encodes CASRQSWTGGTGELFF.

The rearrangement links TRBV5-4 to TRBJ2-1, with 10 positions matching TRBD1. From germline, CDR1 is SGHNT and CDR2 YYREEE (reference sequence). Germline trimming cut 3 bases from V and 8 bases from J; bases unmatched to any gene: 5. CDR3 length: 14 residues. The CDR3 sequence is CASSWTGTGDEQFF. The CDR3 DNA is TGTGCCAGCAGCTGGACCGGGACAGGGGATGAGCAGTTCTTC. Supplemented by reference TRBV5-4 and TRBJ2-1, the full variable domain reads ETGVTQSPTHLIKTRGQQVTLRCSSQSGHNTVSWYQQALGQGPQFIFQYYREEENGRGNFPPRFSGLQFPNYSSELNVNALELDDSALYLCASSWTGTGDEQFFGPGTRLTVL.

The chain recombines TRBV19 with TRBJ2-7, with D possibly TRBD1 on 6 matching bases. The CDR3 is 14 amino acids. Trimming took off 3 bases at V and 5 bases at J, with 14 bases between the two ends. Germline CDR1 LNHDA, CDR2 SQIVND (reference sequence). CDR3 DNA sequence: TGTGCCAGTAGTATCGGCAGGGGTTGGAACGAGCAGTACTTC. Translated: CASSIGRGWNEQYF.

The chain joins TRBV25-1 to TRBJ2-1; D call uncertain. The CDR3 has 11 amino acids. V gave up 3 bases and J gave up 8 bases, with 5 bases separating them. Germline V gene lookup returns CDR1 MGHDK and CDR2 SYGVNS. CDR3 region: CASSDLYEQFF. Here the CDR3 DNA reads TGTGCCAGCAGTGACTTATATGAGCAGTTCTTC.

This chain uses TRBV27 with TRBJ2-3, with 8 nucleotides matching TRBD2. The CDR3 sequence is 15 residues long. Germline trimming cut 4 bases from V and 1 base from J; bases unmatched to any gene: 4. The germline CDR1 and CDR2 sequences are MNHEY and SMNVEV (reference sequence). This CDR3 reads CASSSQAGGTDTQYF. CDR3 coding DNA: TGTGCCAGCAGTTCCCAAGCGGGAGGCACAGATACGCAGTATTTT.

V and J are TRBV7-9 and TRBJ1-1; D is possibly TRBD1 (5 bases). Looked up from germline, CDR1 is SEHNR and CDR2 is FQNEAQ (reference sequence). The CDR3 runs 13 residues. V shed 3 bases and J shed 4 bases, with 9 bases lying between them. CDR3 in amino acids: CASSFPGATEAFF. The CDR3 bases are TGTGCCAGCAGCTTTCCTGGGGCCACTGAAGCTTTCTTT. Looking up the rest from reference TRBV7-9 and TRBJ1-1 gives the full variable domain: DTGVSQNPRHKITKRGQNVTFRCDPISEHNRLYWYRQTLGQGPEFLTYFQNEAQLEKSRLLSDRFSAERPKGSFSTLEIQRTEQGDSAMYLCASSFPGATEAFFGQGTRLTVV.

This clone came up once. The rearrangement links TRBV19 to TRBJ2-7; TRBD1 matches 9 bases. CDR3 size: 15 residues. Germline V gene sequence: CDR1 LNHDA, CDR2 SQIVND (reference sequence). J was trimmed by 3 bases and V by 5 bases; bases with no gene match: 8. CDR3 DNA sequence: TGTGCCAGTAGTCCATCCGGGACAGGGTTCTACGAGCAGTACTTC. Translation: CASSPSGTGFYEQYF. The full variable domain, completed using reference TRBV19 and TRBJ2-7, is DGGITQSPKYLFRKEGQNVTLSCEQNLNHDAMYWYRQDPGQGLRLIYYSQIVNDFQKGDIAEGYSVSREKKESFPLTVTSAQKNPTAFYLCASSPSGTGFYEQYFGPGTRLTVT.

The chain combines TRBV30 with TRBJ1-1; unclear D gene. V was cut by 2 bases and J by 6 bases, with 7 bases left in between. There are 11 residues in the CDR3. Germline V gene data show CDR1 as GTSNPN and CDR2 as SVGIG (reference sequence). DNA of the CDR3: TGTGCCTGGAGTCCCGTTGCTGAAGCTTTCTTT. It translates to CAWSPVAEAFF.

The chain links TRBV7-9 to TRBJ2-1; 9 bases map to TRBD1. After removal of 4 bases from V and 7 bases from J, the junction contained 5 bases not matched to a gene. The CDR3 is made up of 14 amino acids. Germline V gene data show CDR1 as SEHNR and CDR2 as FQNEAQ (reference sequence). The CDR3 here is CASSSPGQGNEQFF. The CDR3 DNA follows: TGTGCCAGCAGCTCGCCGGGACAGGGAAATGAGCAGTTCTTC. Together with reference TRBV7-9 and TRBJ2-1, the CDR3 gives the full variable domain: DTGVSQNPRHKITKRGQNVTFRCDPISEHNRLYWYRQTLGQGPEFLTYFQNEAQLEKSRLLSDRFSAERPKGSFSTLEIQRTEQGDSAMYLCASSSPGQGNEQFFGPGTRLTVL.

The J gene is TRBJ1-1, the V gene TRBV6-1; D perhaps matches TRBD1 (5 bases). V gave up 6 bases and J gave up 6 bases, with 8 bases separating them. Germline CDR1 and CDR2: MNHNS and SASEGT. The CDR3 totals 11 residues. The CDR3 spells CASSWGAEAFF. CDR3 nucleotides: TGTGCCAGCAGCTGGGGCGCTGAAGCTTTCTTT.

This clone appeared once. The CDR3 region has the DNA TGTGCCAGCAGCCAATTTAGGACAGGGCAAGCTTTCTTT. Residues: CASSQFRTGQAFF. This chain links TRBV13 with TRBJ1-1; 8 bases fit TRBD1. V trimming: 5 bases; J trimming: 9 bases; junction bases outside the gene matches: 8. Germline-derived CDR1 and CDR2 are PRHDT and FYEKMQ (reference sequence). The length of the CDR3 is 13 residues.

The DNA for the CDR3 is TGTGCCAGCAGCAAGGAGCGGGAGAGGCCGTACTTC. Protein product: CASSKERERPYF. J is TRBJ2-7 and V is TRBV5-4; 8 bases agree with TRBD2. Germline CDR1 SGHNT, CDR2 YYREEE (reference sequence). The CDR3 extends over 12 amino acids. V was pared by 4 bases and J by 12 bases, with 9 bases of the junction left unmatched.

The chain links TRBV30 to TRBJ2-7; the match to TRBD2 covers 10 bases. The CDR3 consists of 15 residues. V trimming: 3 bases; J trimming: 3 bases; junction bases outside the gene matches: 8. In germline, CDR1 is GTSNPN, CDR2 SVGIG (reference sequence). CDR3 in amino acids: CAWRAGLAELYEQYF. CDR3 bases: TGTGCCTGGAGGGCCGGACTAGCGGAACTCTACGAGCAGTACTTC.

The chain couples TRBV7-6 to TRBJ1-3; perhaps TRBD1 as D (6 bases). Looked up from germline, CDR1 is SGHVS and CDR2 is FNYEAQ. Trimming took off 0 bases at V and 0 bases at J, with 12 bases between the two ends. This CDR3 spans 17 amino acids. As DNA, the CDR3 is TGTGCCAGCAGCTTAGCCCACAGGGATCACTCTGGAAACACCATATATTTT. Its protein is CASSLAHRDHSGNTIYF.

Remarks on this clone: Other DNA variants within this sample encode the same CDR3. The CDR3 sequence: CASSLRTGVGHEQYF. Written as DNA, the CDR3 is TGTGCCAGCAGCTTACGAACAGGGGTGGGCCACGAGCAGTACTTC. V and J are TRBV7-3 and TRBJ2-7; the match to TRBD1 covers 7 bases. The CDR3 is 15 residues long. The V gene end was trimmed by 2 bases and the J gene end by 5 bases; junction bases not matched to a gene: 9. Germline V gene sequence: CDR1 SGHTA, CDR2 FQGTGA.

The chain recombines TRBV7-9 with TRBJ1-2; tentatively, D is TRBD1 (6 bases). Trimming cost V 7 bases and J 0 bases, with 15 bases left between them. This CDR3 has 15 residues. Germline V gives CDR1 SEHNR, CDR2 FQNEAQ (reference sequence). The CDR3 nucleotides read TGTGCCAGCATACCTCCGGGACAAACTAACTATGGCTACACCTTC. Protein product: CASIPPGQTNYGYTF.